The 30 T cell receptor beta chains reported below all come from one sample, sequenced in a study of T cell changes during pregnancy in multiple sclerosis (dated by TCRdb to the late 2010s). Receptors were amplified or captured by the immunoSEQ multiplex PCR assay. TCRdb re-hosts the immuneACCESS table, in-frame sequences only. Its copies lack some clones; in the studies checked, an unresolved V gene accounts for under half of them, and the cause for the rest is not known. This sample has tens of thousands of clones in its table, and 75% to 95% of those were observed once. Around 10% of the sample belongs to the ten largest clones. The sequencing used CD8+ T cells from peripheral blood mononuclear cells, collected before pregnancy. The receptors were sampled from a female donor with multiple sclerosis, enrolled in a pregnancy study.

The chain links TRBV19 to TRBJ2-1, with D perhaps matching TRBD2 (5 bases). There are 19 residues in the CDR3. Germline values: CDR1 LNHDA, CDR2 SQIVND (reference sequence). The V and J ends lost 1 base and 0 bases respectively, with 19 bases between them. The CDR3 DNA reads TGTGCCAGTAGTATAGTGGGTGACTACTTAGGGAGCTCCTACAATGAGCAGTTCTTC. It is translated as CASSIVGDYLGSSYNEQFF.

This rearrangement joins TRBV4-1 to TRBJ1-3; 7 bases align to TRBD1. After removal of 0 bases from V and 4 bases from J, the junction contained 15 bases not matched to a gene. This CDR3 region has 19 residues. The germline V gene has CDR1 MGHRA and CDR2 YSYEKL. DNA of the CDR3: TGCGCCAGCAGCCAAGATTCCCCATCACACACAGGGGTCGGAAACACCATATATTTT. Its translation is CASSQDSPSHTGVGNTIYF.

This clone appeared once. The rearrangement links TRBV27 to TRBJ2-5, with 10 bases identical to TRBD2. There are 15 residues in the CDR3. The germline CDR1 and CDR2 sequences are MNHEY and SMNVEV (reference sequence). V gave up 6 bases and J gave up 3 bases; unmatched junction bases: 7. CDR3 bases: TGTGCCAGCAGAATAGCGGGAGGATTGGAAGAGACCCAGTACTTC. Translation gives CASRIAGGLEETQYF.

The chain employs TRBV9 and TRBJ2-7; TRBD1 might be the D (5 bases). V dropped 3 bases and J dropped 4 bases, with 8 bases sitting between them. Germline CDR1 and CDR2: SGDLS and YYNGEE. CDR3 length equals 12 residues. CDR3 nucleotides: TGTGCCAGCAGCGCCCCAGGGTACGAGCAGTACTTC. Its translation: CASSAPGYEQYF.

V usage is TRBV28 and J usage is TRBJ1-6, with TRBD1 matching over 10 bases. The CDR3 length is 14 residues. J gave up 14 bases and V 1 base, and 5 bases lay outside the gene matches. The germline V gene has CDR1 MDHEN and CDR2 SYDVKM. CDR3 amino acids: CASSLSLGQGTLHF. The CDR3 bases are TGTGCCAGCAGTTTATCCCTGGGACAGGGGACCCTCCACTTT. Full variable domain (missing parts from reference TRBV28 and TRBJ1-6): DVKVTQSSRYLVKRTGEKVFLECVQDMDHENMFWYRQDPGLGLRLIYFSYDVKMKEKGDIPEGYSVSREKKERFSLILESASTNQTSMYLCASSLSLGQGTLHFGNGTRLTVT.

Only a few counts were recorded for this clone. The chain has TRBV7-9 and TRBJ2-1; 7 bases match TRBD1. The CDR3 totals 15 residues. The V gene's germline CDR1 is SEHNR and CDR2 FQNEAQ (reference sequence). J gave up 4 bases and V 10 bases, and 13 bases lay outside the gene matches. In DNA, the CDR3 is TGTGCCACAAGCTCTGGGGACAGTAGATACAATGAGCAGTTCTTC. It is translated as CATSSGDSRYNEQFF.

The table lists this clone with a count of one. The CDR3 nucleotides are TGTGCCTGGAGCCTGAATGAGCAGTTCTTC. It specifies CAWSLNEQFF. V gene TRBV30 combines with J gene TRBJ2-1; no definite D call. This CDR3 has 10 amino acids. The ends were cut back, 3 bases at V and 7 bases at J, with 4 bases in the middle. Germline V gives CDR1 GTSNPN, CDR2 SVGIG (reference sequence).

The J gene is TRBJ2-3, the V gene TRBV6-6; D gene unclear. CDR3 length: 13 amino acids. V lost 6 bases and J 4 bases, leaving 11 bases between the germline ends. Looked up from germline, CDR1 is MNHNY and CDR2 is SVGAGI (reference sequence). The CDR3 nucleotides read TGTGCCAGCAGCCTCCGGGTTGCAGATACGCAGTATTTT. It translates to CASSLRVADTQYF.

The chain couples TRBV6-5 to TRBJ2-7; the D is unclear. Germline assignment: CDR1 MNHEY and CDR2 SVGAGI. This CDR3 contains 14 residues. Trimming cost V 2 bases and J 2 bases, with 10 bases left between them. CDR3 nucleotide sequence: TGTGCCAGCAGTTACAACGGCGGAACCTACGAGCAGTACTTC. This codes for CASSYNGGTYEQYF.

The chain uses TRBV7-8 and TRBJ2-2, with D uncertain. The V end lost 2 bases, the J end lost 5 bases, and 12 bases lay between the germline ends. Germline V gene sequence: CDR1 SGHVS, CDR2 FQNEAQ. The CDR3 contains 15 residues. The CDR3 nucleotides are TGTGCCAGCAGCTTAATCCTTGCGGCGACCGGGGAGCTGTTTTTT. This sequence encodes CASSLILAATGELFF.

The chain recombines TRBV5-1 with TRBJ2-1; D possibly corresponds to TRBD2 (5 bases). V lost 1 base to trimming and J lost 6 bases, with 8 bases between them. Germline lookup yields CDR1 SGHRS and CDR2 YFSETQ. CDR3 size: 13 residues. CDR3 DNA: TGCGCCAGCAGCTTGCCGGGAACCAATGAGCAGTTCTTC. It codes for CASSLPGTNEQFF.

V is TRBV30 and J is TRBJ1-2; D gene ambiguous. This CDR3 is built from 10 residues. Germline V CDR1 and CDR2: GTSNPN, SVGIG (reference sequence). Trimming took off 8 bases at V and 5 bases at J, with 9 bases between the two ends. The CDR3 nucleotides read TGTGCCAATTCGGGGTATGGCTACACCTTC. This encodes CANSGYGYTF.

This chain joins TRBV29-1 and TRBJ1-1; D is perhaps TRBD1 (5 bases). V lost 5 bases, J lost 4 bases, and 17 bases lay in between. The length of the CDR3 is 14 residues. The germline V gene has CDR1 SQVTM and CDR2 ANQGSEA. CDR3 protein: CSVPPGGVFTEAFF. CDR3 DNA: TGCAGCGTTCCCCCCGGGGGGGTATTCACTGAAGCTTTCTTT. The full variable domain, with the rest looked up from reference TRBV29-1 and TRBJ1-1, is SAVISQKPSRDICQRGTSLTIQCQVDSQVTMMFWYRQQPGQSLTLIATANQGSEATYESGFVIDKFPISRPNLTFSTLTVSNMSPEDSSIYLCSVPPGGVFTEAFFGQGTRLTVV.

The chain has TRBV14 and TRBJ1-2, with TRBD1 matching over 7 bases. Germline CDR1 is SGHDN and CDR2 is FVKESK. Germline trimming cut 0 bases from V and 4 bases from J; bases unmatched to any gene: 11. The CDR3 has 17 amino acids. The CDR3 bases are TGTGCCAGCAGCCAAGATTGGGAAGGGGGCGCCGTCTATGGCTACACCTTC. Its protein product is CASSQDWEGGAVYGYTF.

The rearrangement links TRBV4-2 to TRBJ2-2; the match to TRBD2 covers 15 bases. Germline V gives CDR1 LGHNA, CDR2 YNFKEQ. V was pared by 0 bases and J by 6 bases, with 8 bases of the junction left unmatched. The CDR3 loop spans 19 amino acids. DNA for the CDR3: TGTGCCAGCAGCCAAGAATCTCCGGGACTAGCGGGGGGAGCCGGGGAGCTGTTTTTT. It encodes CASSQESPGLAGGAGELFF.

V and J are TRBV7-8 and TRBJ2-1, with TRBD2 matching 11 bases. The ends lost 5 bases at V and 5 bases at J; junction bases unmatched: 5. CDR1 is SGHVS and CDR2 is FQNEAQ in the germline V gene. This CDR3 is built from 15 residues. The CDR3 DNA sequence: TGTGCCAGCAGCCCATTAGCGGGAGGGGACAATGAGCAGTTCTTC. Translating it yields CASSPLAGGDNEQFF.

The V call is TRBV19, the J call TRBJ1-4; 7 positions agree with TRBD1. Germline loops: CDR1 LNHDA, CDR2 SQIVND (reference sequence). With 7 bases clipped from V and 8 bases from J, the junction kept 19 bases outside the gene matches. The CDR3 runs to 17 residues. CDR3 amino acids: CASIDRVMDSYGEKLFF. CDR3 nucleotides: TGTGCCAGTATCGACAGGGTCATGGATTCTTACGGCGAAAAACTGTTTTTT.

The V gene is TRBV10-3, the J gene TRBJ2-3; 9 bases align to TRBD2. The CDR3 covers 16 residues. Germline V gene data show CDR1 as ENHRY and CDR2 as SYGVKD. J gave up 1 base and V 2 bases, and 4 bases lay outside the gene matches. Here the CDR3 DNA reads TGTGCCATCAGTGAGGGGACTAGCTTGGGCACAGATACGCAGTATTTT. This encodes CAISEGTSLGTDTQYF.

The rearrangement links TRBV5-1 to TRBJ2-2, with 7 bases that match TRBD1. This CDR3 comprises 17 residues. CDR1 SGHRS and CDR2 YFSETQ come from the germline V gene. Trimming removed 3 bases from V and 5 bases from J; junction bases left unmatched: 13. The CDR3 sequence: CASSSGTAIGWTGELFF. In nucleotides, the CDR3 is TGCGCCAGCAGCTCCGGGACAGCGATCGGGTGGACCGGGGAGCTGTTTTTT.

This chain uses TRBV7-2 with TRBJ2-7, with TRBD2 as a possible D gene (6 bases). This CDR3 comprises 15 residues. CDR1 and CDR2 (germline): SGHTA, FQGNSA. V lost 4 bases, J lost 2 bases, and 15 bases lay in between. CDR3 DNA: TGTGCCAGCAGCTCGACCACGGGAGTAACCTACGAGCAGTACTTC. This codes for CASSSTTGVTYEQYF.

The chain has TRBV7-8 and TRBJ2-7, with D possibly TRBD1 on 7 matching bases. Trimming removed 5 bases from V and 0 bases from J, with 14 bases in between. Germline CDR1 is SGHVS and CDR2 is FQNEAQ. The CDR3 has 15 residues. CDR3 DNA sequence: TGTGCCAGCAGCCCGACAGGGAGGAGCTCCTACGAGCAGTACTTC. Protein sequence: CASSPTGRSSYEQYF. Drawing the rest from reference TRBV7-8 and TRBJ2-7, the complete variable domain is GAGVSQSPRYKVAKRGQDVALRCDPISGHVSLFWYQQALGQGPEFLTYFQNEAQLDKSGLPSDRFFAERPEGSVSTLKIQRTQQEDSAVYLCASSPTGRSSYEQYFGPGTRLTVT.

This clone appeared a few times. V is TRBV19 and J is TRBJ1-5; tentative D call: TRBD1 (5 bases). CDR1 and CDR2 from the germline V gene are LNHDA and SQIVND (reference sequence). CDR3 size: 13 residues. The germline V and J ends were trimmed by 9 bases and 2 bases, with 11 bases remaining between them. This CDR3 reads CASRQYGNQPQHF. In DNA, the CDR3 is TGTGCCAGCAGACAGTACGGCAATCAGCCCCAGCATTTT. Full variable domain (rest looked up from reference TRBV19 and TRBJ1-5): DGGITQSPKYLFRKEGQNVTLSCEQNLNHDAMYWYRQDPGQGLRLIYYSQIVNDFQKGDIAEGYSVSREKKESFPLTVTSAQKNPTAFYLCASRQYGNQPQHFGDGTRLSIL.

The rearrangement uses TRBV6-1 and TRBJ2-1; TRBD1 matches at 8 bases. Per germline, CDR1 MNHNS and CDR2 SASEGT. The J segment lost 1 base and the V segment lost 2 bases, leaving 1 base of the junction unmatched. The CDR3 has 15 amino acids. CDR3 in amino acids: CASSETGGSYNEQFF. Here the CDR3 DNA reads TGTGCCAGCAGTGAAACAGGGGGGTCCTACAATGAGCAGTTCTTC.

The genes are TRBV29-1 and TRBJ1-2, with D unresolved. The CDR3 contains 13 residues. The germline V gene encodes CDR1 SQVTM and CDR2 ANQGSEA. V was trimmed by 4 bases and J by 4 bases, leaving 13 bases between them. CDR3 nucleotides: TGCAGCGTTGGTAGTCTTGGAGGCTATGGCTACACCTTC. This encodes CSVGSLGGYGYTF.

The V gene is TRBV30, the J gene TRBJ2-1; D remains unclear. The V gene lost 0 bases and the J gene lost 4 bases, with 7 bases spanning the gap. The CDR3 totals 13 residues. The V gene's germline CDR1 is GTSNPN and CDR2 SVGIG (reference sequence). The DNA for the CDR3 is TGTGCCTGGAGTGTATCCGGTTACAATGAGCAGTTCTTC. Its translation is CAWSVSGYNEQFF. Full variable domain (missing parts from reference TRBV30 and TRBJ2-1): SQTIHQWPATLVQPVGSPLSLECTVEGTSNPNLYWYRQAAGRGLQLLFYSVGIGQISSEVPQNLSASRPQDRQFILSSKKLLLSDSGFYLCAWSVSGYNEQFFGPGTRLTVL.

The V and J genes are TRBV19 and TRBJ1-4; D is perhaps TRBD1 (5 bases). V shed 5 bases and J shed 6 bases, with 10 bases lying between them. Germline lookup yields CDR1 LNHDA and CDR2 SQIVND (reference sequence). The CDR3 runs 13 residues. Written as DNA, the CDR3 is TGTGCCAGTAGTGACACAGGCGATGAAAAACTGTTTTTT. The encoded protein is CASSDTGDEKLFF.

This chain connects TRBV5-1 to TRBJ2-3; a possible D gene is TRBD2 (6 bases). The CDR3 extends over 14 amino acids. Deletions cut 2 bases from V and 6 bases from J, with 13 bases between. In germline, CDR1 is SGHRS, CDR2 YFSETQ. The CDR3 sequence: CASSLGGVEDTQYF. The CDR3 DNA reads TGCGCCAGCAGCTTAGGAGGGGTTGAGGATACGCAGTATTTT.

The chain has TRBV30 and TRBJ1-1; the match to TRBD1 covers 8 bases. The CDR3 length is 12 residues. Germline CDR1 and CDR2: GTSNPN and SVGIG (reference sequence). V shed 1 base and J 6 bases; nucleotides not matched to a gene: 1. Here the CDR3 DNA reads TGTGCCTGGAGTGGGACAGGGCCTGAAGCTTTCTTT. It specifies CAWSGTGPEAFF. The full variable domain, completed using reference TRBV30 and TRBJ1-1, is SQTIHQWPATLVQPVGSPLSLECTVEGTSNPNLYWYRQAAGRGLQLLFYSVGIGQISSEVPQNLSASRPQDRQFILSSKKLLLSDSGFYLCAWSGTGPEAFFGQGTRLTVV.

The genes are TRBV19 and TRBJ1-5, with TRBD1 matching 9 bases. This CDR3 has 18 amino acids. The junction had 12 bases not matched to a gene; V was cut back by 6 bases and J by 0 bases. Germline assignment: CDR1 LNHDA and CDR2 SQIVND (reference sequence). CDR3 sequence reads: CASSHLSGTGYSNQPQHF. The CDR3, as DNA: TGTGCCAGTAGCCATTTATCCGGGACAGGGTATAGCAATCAGCCCCAGCATTTT.

This chain joins TRBV27 and TRBJ2-2; possibly TRBD1 for D (7 bases). V was clipped by 7 bases and J by 3 bases, with 12 bases between them. The CDR3 covers 14 residues. The germline V gene has CDR1 MNHEY and CDR2 SMNVEV (reference sequence). The CDR3 DNA is TGTGCCAGCACAACCAGGGGGGACACCGGGGAGCTGTTTTTT. It translates to CASTTRGDTGELFF.